Shown below are 17 T cell receptor beta chains from a single sample sequenced in a study of T cell changes during pregnancy in multiple sclerosis. The method was immunoSEQ multiplex PCR; TCRdb's version includes in-frame clones alone and lacks a portion of them. The sample has approximately 100,000 clones, about 94% seen once. This specimen consisted of peripheral blood, obtained before pregnancy. All receptors come from a female donor with multiple sclerosis, enrolled in a pregnancy study.

The rearrangement uses TRBV27 and TRBJ2-1; 7 bases agree with TRBD2. The CDR3 is 12 residues long. Germline CDR1 and CDR2: MNHEY and SMNVEV (reference sequence). Trimming cost V 8 bases and J 8 bases; bases outside gene matches: 6. The CDR3 protein is CASRTSSDEQFF. CDR3 coding DNA: TGTGCCAGCCGGACTAGTAGCGATGAGCAGTTCTTC.

This chain connects TRBV6-1 to TRBJ1-2; tentatively, D is TRBD1 (5 bases). CDR3 length equals 15 residues. Germline V lookup: CDR1 MNHNS, CDR2 SASEGT. Trimming took off 2 bases at V and 7 bases at J, with 17 bases between the two ends. CDR3 sequence (DNA): TGTGCCAGCAGTGAACAGGGCAGTATTATTGCTGGCTACACCTTC. This translates into CASSEQGSIIAGYTF.

The V gene is TRBV6-5, the J gene TRBJ2-1; the match to TRBD2 covers 12 bases. V was pared by 6 bases and J by 4 bases, with 4 bases of the junction left unmatched. Germline loops: CDR1 MNHEY, CDR2 SVGAGI. The CDR3 is made up of 15 amino acids. The CDR3 coding sequence is TGTGCCAGCAGCTCGACTAGCGGGAGTTACAATGAGCAGTTCTTC. As protein: CASSSTSGSYNEQFF.

The rearrangement joins TRBV7-8 to TRBJ2-3; maybe TRBD1 (6 bases). The CDR3 contains 15 residues. Germline CDR1 is SGHVS and CDR2 is FQNEAQ. V dropped 1 base and J dropped 1 base, with 9 bases sitting between them. In DNA form, the CDR3 reads TGTGCCAGCAGCTTAGGGGCAGGGGGCACAGATACGCAGTATTTT. Protein sequence: CASSLGAGGTDTQYF.

The J gene is TRBJ1-1, the V gene TRBV7-6, with a weak D call TRBD1 (6 bases). Germline assignment: CDR1 SGHVS and CDR2 FNYEAQ. Trimming removed 5 bases from V and 11 bases from J, with 18 bases in between. The CDR3 is 13 residues long. The DNA of the CDR3 is TGTGCCAGCAGCCCCAGGGACACCCTTTGGGCTTTCTTT. It encodes CASSPRDTLWAFF. Based on the CDR3 plus reference TRBV7-6 and TRBJ1-1, the full variable domain is GAGVSQSPRYKVTKRGQDVALRCDPISGHVSLYWYRQALGQGPEFLTYFNYEAQQDKSGLPNDRFSAERPEGSISTLTIQRTEQRDSAMYRCASSPRDTLWAFFGQGTRLTVV.

The chain links TRBV6-6 to TRBJ2-7; tentatively, D is TRBD2 (6 bases). Germline loops: CDR1 MNHNY, CDR2 SVGAGI (reference sequence). There are 15 residues in the CDR3. The germline V and J ends were trimmed by 2 bases and 3 bases, with 14 bases remaining between them. The CDR3 region is CASSYLGQGLYEQYF. CDR3 in DNA: TGTGCCAGCAGTTACCTGGGGCAGGGACTCTACGAGCAGTACTTC.

The chain employs TRBV27 and TRBJ2-1; D perhaps matches TRBD2 (6 bases). The germline CDR1 and CDR2 sequences are MNHEY and SMNVEV (reference sequence). Trimming removed 2 bases at V and 5 bases at J, with 10 bases between. CDR3 size: 14 residues. The DNA of the CDR3 is TGTGCCAGCAGTTTAGGGCGCGGGAACAATGAGCAGTTCTTC. It translates to CASSLGRGNNEQFF.

This clone came up once. The chain combines TRBV5-6 with TRBJ1-2, with 7 bases matching TRBD1. The CDR3 length is 13 residues. CDR1 SGHDT and CDR2 YYEEEE come from the germline V gene. V gave up 6 bases and J gave up 7 bases; unmatched junction bases: 9. The CDR3 region has the DNA TGTGCCAGCAACGTTATCAGGGGGACTGGCTACACCTTC. Residues: CASNVIRGTGYTF.

This chain links TRBV18 with TRBJ1-2, with unresolved D. V lost 2 bases and J lost 8, with 18 bases in between. Looked up from germline, CDR1 is KGHSH and CDR2 is LQKENI. This CDR3 region has 15 residues. DNA of the CDR3: TGTGCCAGCTCACCAGGGAACCGGGGAGGGAACGGCTACACCTTC. Residues: CASSPGNRGGNGYTF.

This chain links TRBV27 with TRBJ2-5; a possible D gene is TRBD1 (6 bases). V was clipped by 6 bases and J by 5 bases, with 22 bases between them. This CDR3 is 16 amino acids long. Germline assignment: CDR1 MNHEY and CDR2 SMNVEV (reference sequence). The CDR3 sequence is CASRRLTKQGRETQYF. The CDR3 DNA is TGTGCCAGCAGGCGACTTACGAAACAGGGAAGGGAGACCCAGTACTTC.

The chain has TRBV5-1 and TRBJ1-4, with TRBD1 matching 9 bases. The V and J ends lost 3 bases and 8 bases, in that order; junction bases with no gene match: 5. Germline V CDR1 and CDR2: SGHRS, YFSETQ. The CDR3 contains 14 residues. For the CDR3, the DNA is TGCGCCAGCAGCTACGGGGACAGGGAAGAAAAACTGTTTTTT. Amino acid sequence: CASSYGDREEKLFF.

The rearrangement uses TRBV19 and TRBJ1-3; a possible D gene is TRBD1 (5 bases). V lost 2 bases, J lost 3 bases, and 20 bases lay in between. Germline CDR1 LNHDA, CDR2 SQIVND (reference sequence). There are 18 residues in the CDR3. CDR3 nucleotides: TGTGCCAGTAGTATACGACCCCCTCAAAGGGGCAGTGGAAACACCATATATTTT. It yields the protein CASSIRPPQRGSGNTIYF.

Only a few counts were recorded for this clone. V is TRBV7-9 and J is TRBJ1-1; D might be TRBD1 (5 bases). CDR1 is SEHNR and CDR2 is FQNEAQ in the germline V gene (reference sequence). The CDR3 spans 14 residues. V was pared by 3 bases and J by 2 bases, with 10 bases between. CDR3 sequence reads: CASSFGQGNTEAFF. The CDR3 DNA reads TGTGCCAGCAGCTTCGGGCAGGGCAACACTGAAGCTTTCTTT. Using reference TRBV7-9 and TRBJ1-1 for the parts outside the CDR3, the full variable domain is DTGVSQNPRHKITKRGQNVTFRCDPISEHNRLYWYRQTLGQGPEFLTYFQNEAQLEKSRLLSDRFSAERPKGSFSTLEIQRTEQGDSAMYLCASSFGQGNTEAFFGQGTRLTVV.

In this sample, this clone turned up once. The rearrangement uses TRBV9 and TRBJ1-2, with 8 bases fitting TRBD1. After removal of 0 bases from V and 8 bases from J, the junction contained 9 bases not matched to a gene. The CDR3 spans 15 residues. CDR1 is SGDLS and CDR2 is YYNGEE in the germline V gene. The CDR3 spells CASSVVETGVVGYTF. In DNA, the CDR3 is TGTGCCAGCAGCGTAGTTGAGACAGGGGTTGTCGGCTACACCTTC.

The J gene is TRBJ1-1, the V gene TRBV13; no firm D call. V lost 4 bases and J lost 1, with 10 bases in between. Per germline, CDR1 PRHDT and CDR2 FYEKMQ (reference sequence). The CDR3 length is 14 residues. CDR3 sequence (DNA): TGTGCCAGCAGCTCCCGATCAGGGAACACTGAAGCTTTCTTT. Amino acid sequence: CASSSRSGNTEAFF. Looking up the rest from reference TRBV13 and TRBJ1-1 gives the full variable domain: AAGVIQSPRHLIKEKRETATLKCYPIPRHDTVYWYQQGPGQDPQFLISFYEKMQSDKGSIPDRFSAQQFSDYHSELNMSSLELGDSALYFCASSSRSGNTEAFFGQGTRLTVV.

V is TRBV5-6 and J is TRBJ1-2; D possibly corresponds to TRBD1 (5 bases). V gave up 2 bases and J gave up 1 base, with 12 bases separating them. Germline V gives CDR1 SGHDT, CDR2 YYEEEE. The CDR3 runs to 15 residues. This chain's CDR3 is CASSLPGWGNYGYTF. Written as DNA, the CDR3 is TGTGCCAGCAGCTTACCAGGGTGGGGTAACTATGGCTACACCTTC.

The J gene is TRBJ1-3, the V gene TRBV15, with D possibly being TRBD1 (5 bases). Germline V gives CDR1 LNHNV, CDR2 YYDKDF (reference sequence). Between the trimmed V and J ends, which lost 2 bases and 0 bases, there was a span of 11 bases. The CDR3 contains 16 residues. This CDR3 is CATSRRRQSSGNTIYF. CDR3 coding DNA: TGTGCCACCAGCAGACGCCGACAGAGCTCTGGAAACACCATATATTTT.